The 21 T cell receptor beta chains below were found in one sample sequenced in a study of blood T cells in healthy people across ages. A second PCR of about 6 to 11 cycles used a sample-barcoded 5' primer and a J-beta primer mix. TCRdb re-analysed the 5' RACE reads in MiXCR, keeping a single row per CDR3 protein. Here the sample spans 1.5 million to 1.9 million distinct CDR3 sequences, approximately 42% being singletons. The material sequenced was blood. All receptors come from a woman aged 18-35 years in good health.

This clonotype was recorded a few times. The rearrangement links TRBV7-9 to TRBJ2-3; D possibly matches TRBD1 or TRBD2 (5 bases each). This CDR3 spans 14 amino acids. V was clipped by 5 bases and J by 7 bases, with 16 bases between them. The V gene's germline CDR1 is SEHNR and CDR2 FQNEAQ (reference sequence). In DNA form, the CDR3 reads TGTGCCAGCAGCACGGGGCCTGGAACTTATACGCAGTATTTT. Encoded protein: CASSTGPGTYTQYF.

This chain uses TRBV7-2 with TRBJ2-6, with unresolved D. V was pared by 1 base and J by 4 bases, with 8 bases between. This CDR3 is 15 amino acids long. Germline values: CDR1 SGHTA, CDR2 FQGNSA. CDR3 sequence (DNA): TGTGCCAGCAGCTTAGTTCAATCCGGGGCCAACGTCCTGACTTTC. Protein sequence: CASSLVQSGANVLTF.

The CDR3 spells CASSFAGMQPQHF. CDR3 in DNA: TGTGCCAGCAGTTTCGCGGGGATGCAGCCCCAGCATTTT. The chain is built from TRBV12-3 or TRBV12-4 and TRBJ1-5; D not certain. Trimming shortened V by 3 bases and J by 7 bases, and 10 bases separated the two germline ends. The CDR3 runs to 13 residues.

The rearrangement links TRBV20-1 to TRBJ1-1; D unresolved. From germline, CDR1 is DFQATT and CDR2 SNEGSKA (reference sequence). Trimming stripped 1 base from V and 1 base from J, with 19 bases between. CDR3 length: 17 residues. The CDR3 loop is CSARVPGAWRGNTEAFF. CDR3 sequence (DNA): TGCAGTGCTAGAGTACCGGGCGCCTGGAGAGGGAACACTGAAGCTTTCTTT.

The chain carries TRBV2 and TRBJ2-3; 7 bases match TRBD2. Germline CDR1 and CDR2: SNHLY and FYNNEI. This CDR3 region has 15 residues. Germline trimming cut 6 bases from V and 2 bases from J; bases unmatched to any gene: 8. CDR3 in amino acids: CASSPYGGTTDTQYF. CDR3 coding DNA: TGTGCCAGCAGCCCATACGGGGGGACCACAGATACGCAGTATTTT.

This chain connects TRBV6-1 to TRBJ1-2, with D perhaps TRBD1 (5 bases). Trimming removed 7 bases at V and 0 bases at J, with 18 bases between. Germline CDR1 MNHNS, CDR2 SASEGT. This CDR3 is 16 amino acids long. The CDR3, as DNA: TGTGCCAGCATACAACTTGGGACGGACGCTAACTATGGCTACACCTTC. This gives the protein CASIQLGTDANYGYTF.

The rearrangement links TRBV25-1 to TRBJ2-1; D is perhaps TRBD1 (5 bases). Germline CDR1 reads MGHDK; CDR2 reads SYGVNS. The CDR3 totals 18 residues. Trimming shortened V by 3 bases and J by 0 bases, and 18 bases separated the two germline ends. The CDR3 protein is CASSEAGPPSSSYNEQFF. As DNA, the CDR3 is TGTGCCAGCAGTGAGGCAGGGCCCCCCTCAAGCTCCTACAATGAGCAGTTCTTC.

This clonotype was observed a few times. The gene calls are TRBV3-1 and TRBJ1-5; TRBD1 is a possible D gene (5 bases). Trimming shortened V by 6 bases and J by 3 bases, and 15 bases separated the two germline ends. CDR1 LGHDT and CDR2 YNNKEL come from the germline V gene (reference sequence). The CDR3 sequence is 15 residues long. In DNA, the CDR3 is TGTGCCAGCAGTCTTAGCGGGGCCAACAATCAGCCCCAGCATTTT. Amino acid sequence: CASSLSGANNQPQHF.

The chain uses TRBV6-1 and TRBJ1-4; D might be TRBD1 (5 bases). Per germline, CDR1 MNHNS and CDR2 SASEGT. The CDR3 length is 10 residues. V dropped 8 bases and J dropped 8 bases, with 6 bases sitting between them. DNA of the CDR3: TGTGCCAGCCGGGACGAAAAACTGTTTTTT. It encodes CASRDEKLFF.

This clonotype came up a few times. V is TRBV7-3 and J is TRBJ2-7, with TRBD2 matching 7 bases. Germline V gene sequence: CDR1 SGHTA, CDR2 FQGTGA. The V gene end was trimmed by 5 bases and the J gene end by 3 bases; junction bases not matched to a gene: 4. This CDR3 comprises 13 residues. CDR3 residues: CASSEGLNYEQYF. The CDR3 DNA reads TGTGCCAGCAGCGAGGGACTAAACTACGAGCAGTACTTC.

The gene calls are TRBV7-9 and TRBJ2-7; TRBD2 agrees at 7 bases. The CDR3 has 15 amino acids. V lost 5 bases and J lost 6; bases outside the gene matches: 13. Per the germline V gene, CDR1 is SEHNR and CDR2 is FQNEAQ (reference sequence). The CDR3 bases are TGTGCCAGCAGCCCTAGACTAGCAGAATCGGGCGAGCAGTACTTC. Protein sequence: CASSPRLAESGEQYF. Drawing the rest from reference TRBV7-9 and TRBJ2-7, the complete variable domain is DTGVSQNPRHKITKRGQNVTFRCDPISEHNRLYWYRQTLGQGPEFLTYFQNEAQLEKSRLLSDRFSAERPKGSFSTLEIQRTEQGDSAMYLCASSPRLAESGEQYFGPGTRLTVT.

The V and J genes are TRBV18 and TRBJ2-1; D is undetermined. With 6 bases removed from V and 7 bases from J, the gap between germline ends came to 19 bases. Germline assignment: CDR1 KGHSH and CDR2 LQKENI. CDR3 length: 15 amino acids. The CDR3 DNA sequence: TGTGCCAGCTCTATCACCAGGTATTCACAAAATGAGCAGTTCTTC. Translated, it gives CASSITRYSQNEQFF.

The table lists this clonotype with a few counts. V usage is TRBV5-1 and J usage is TRBJ2-1, with 11 positions matching TRBD2. Unmatched junction bases numbered 9, after V lost 4 bases and J lost 9 bases. The CDR3 is 15 amino acids. In germline, CDR1 is SGHRS, CDR2 YFSETQ. CDR3 DNA: TGCGCCAGCAGCCCCACTAGCGGGAGAGGGGGTGAGCAGTTCTTC. This translates into CASSPTSGRGGEQFF.

This clonotype was seen repeatedly, ten times or more. The V and J genes are TRBV7-2 and TRBJ2-3, with D possibly TRBD2 on 5 matching bases. The length of the CDR3 is 14 residues. Germline lookup yields CDR1 SGHTA and CDR2 FQGNSA. The V and J ends lost 5 bases and 2 bases respectively, with 11 bases between them. The CDR3 bases are TGTGCCAGCAGCACACGGGGTCCCACAGATACGCAGTATTTT. Encoded protein: CASSTRGPTDTQYF.

This rearrangement joins TRBV27 to TRBJ2-2, with no clear D. Germline loops: CDR1 MNHEY, CDR2 SMNVEV (reference sequence). V was clipped by 3 bases and J by 7 bases, with 6 bases between them. The CDR3 length is 12 residues. CDR3 in DNA: TGTGCCAGCAGTTTTCGGAACGGGGAGCTGTTTTTT. Protein product: CASSFRNGELFF.

This chain links TRBV7-9 with TRBJ1-1; D gene ambiguous. This CDR3 has 13 amino acids. The V and J ends lost 3 bases and 5 bases respectively, with 10 bases between them. Looked up from germline, CDR1 is SEHNR and CDR2 is FQNEAQ (reference sequence). CDR3 sequence: CASSFFGLTEAFF. CDR3 bases: TGTGCCAGCAGCTTTTTTGGCCTTACTGAAGCTTTCTTT.

This clonotype occurred a few times. This chain uses TRBV29-1 with TRBJ1-4; 7 bases are a match to TRBD1. Per germline, CDR1 SQVTM and CDR2 ANQGSEA. V was pared by 2 bases and J by 7 bases, with 7 bases of the junction left unmatched. There are 14 residues in the CDR3. This CDR3 is CSVERDRGREKLFF. The CDR3 bases are TGCAGCGTTGAAAGGGACAGAGGCCGTGAAAAACTGTTTTTT. The full variable domain, rest sourced from reference TRBV29-1 and TRBJ1-4, is SAVISQKPSRDICQRGTSLTIQCQVDSQVTMMFWYRQQPGQSLTLIATANQGSEATYESGFVIDKFPISRPNLTFSTLTVSNMSPEDSSIYLCSVERDRGREKLFFGSGTQLSVL.

In its sample, this clonotype was seen many times. CDR3 loop: CASRPTSPYNEQFF. The CDR3 nucleotides are TGTGCCAGCAGACCGACTAGCCCCTACAATGAGCAGTTCTTC. The V gene is TRBV6-5, the J gene TRBJ2-1, with TRBD2 matching over 7 bases. The V gene end was trimmed by 6 bases and the J gene end by 2 bases; junction bases not matched to a gene: 4. The V gene's germline CDR1 is MNHEY and CDR2 SVGAGI. There are 14 residues in the CDR3.

This clonotype was detected a few times. This chain connects TRBV10-3 to TRBJ1-1; D unclear. Trimming took 0 bases from V and 1 from J, leaving 6 bases between them. This CDR3 contains 14 residues. CDR1 and CDR2 from the germline V gene are ENHRY and SYGVKD. The CDR3 sequence is CAISESLENTEAFF. DNA of the CDR3: TGTGCCATCAGTGAGTCACTGGAGAACACTGAAGCTTTCTTT.

The J gene is TRBJ2-1, the V gene TRBV20-1, with 10 bases identical to TRBD2. CDR3 size: 15 residues. In germline, CDR1 is DFQATT, CDR2 SNEGSKA (reference sequence). V trimming: 3 bases; J trimming: 5 bases; junction bases outside the gene matches: 7. The CDR3 DNA reads as TGCAGTGCTAGGCCTAGCGGGAGTAATAACAATGAGCAGTTCTTC. Protein sequence: CSARPSGSNNNEQFF.

On this clonotype: At one end, the junction sequence differs from germline, possibly due to a read error. This chain uses TRBV11-1 with TRBJ2-1; 7 bases are shared with TRBD2. CDR1 is SGHAT and CDR2 is FQDESV in the germline V gene (reference sequence). The CDR3 sequence is 13 residues long. The CDR3 nucleotides are TGTGCCAGCAGCTACCTAATTCGGGAGGAGCAGTTCTTT. Its protein is CASSYLIREEQFF.